This T cell receptor (beta chain) was recovered during a study of blood T cell repertoires in COVID-19. In the study overall: Samples taken during acute and convalescent COVID-19 were collected in the United States, Italy and Spain.

Germline lookup yields CDR1 SQVTM and CDR2 ANQGSEA. V was pared by 6 bases and J by 4 bases, with 19 bases between. This CDR3 spans 15 amino acids. Sequencing was performed with immunoSEQ multiplex PCR; in TCRdb, only in-frame clones are kept and a portion is missing. The sample has about 27,000 clones; 65% to 90% are singletons. This sequence joins TRBV29-1 and TRBJ2-1, with D tentatively TRBD1 (6 bases). What was sequenced was peripheral blood. The TCR comes from a man between 65 and 85 years old with active COVID-19. The CDR3 bases are TGCAGCGTGGACAGCCGCCAGGGTGCATACAATGAGCAGTTCTTC. This translates into CSVDSRQGAYNEQFF.